A selection of T cell receptor beta chains follows, all from one sample in a study of blood T cell repertoires in COVID-19. The method was immunoSEQ multiplex PCR; TCRdb's version includes in-frame clones alone and lacks a portion of them. This sample yields about 160,000 clones, of which approximately 82% are seen a single time; 8% to 11% belongs to the top ten. Source material: peripheral blood. The receptor source for this set is a woman of 80 years or more with active or convalescent COVID-19. CDR3s include the opening cysteine and the closing phenylalanine or tryptophan. Each record gives: CDR3 DNA, CDR3 protein, D gene, V gene, J gene, clone size. The D gene is left open where the match is weak. Clone size is not always given. Where it is, it says once, few, many or a class for expanded clones.

CDR3nt: TGTGCCAGTAGTATCAACACGGGTAATGAAAAACTGTTTTTT; CDR3aa: CASSINTGNEKLFF; d_gene: .; v_gene: TRBV19; j_gene: TRBJ1-4; abundance: .
CDR3nt: TGTGCCACTACCCAGGGCAAAGGGTCCAATGAGCAGTTCTTC; CDR3aa: CATTQGKGSNEQFF; d_gene: .; v_gene: TRBV6-5; j_gene: TRBJ2-1; abundance: .
CDR3nt: TGTGCCAGTAGTATGTATGGACTGGAGACCCAGTACTTC; CDR3aa: CASSMYGLETQYF; d_gene: .; v_gene: TRBV19; j_gene: TRBJ2-5; abundance: .
CDR3nt: TGTGCCAGCAGCTCAGGGACAGGGGTCTCCTACGAGCAGTACTTC; CDR3aa: CASSSGTGVSYEQYF; d_gene: TRBD1; v_gene: TRBV7-9; j_gene: TRBJ2-7; abundance: .
CDR3nt: TGTGCCAGCAGCGTGACGACAACAAACACTGAAGCTTTCTTT; CDR3aa: CASSVTTTNTEAFF; d_gene: .; v_gene: TRBV9; j_gene: TRBJ1-1; abundance: .
CDR3nt: TGCGCCAGCAGCTTGGGTCAGGGGGAGACCCAGTACTTC; CDR3aa: CASSLGQGETQYF; d_gene: .; v_gene: TRBV5-1; j_gene: TRBJ2-5; abundance: .
CDR3nt: TGTGCCAGTAGTCCTGAGCGGGAGGGCCTTGATACGCAGTATTTT; CDR3aa: CASSPEREGLDTQYF; d_gene: TRBD2; v_gene: TRBV19; j_gene: TRBJ2-3; abundance: .
CDR3nt: TGCGCCAGCAGCTTGGCCCCCGGGTTGAATCAGCCCCAGCATTTT; CDR3aa: CASSLAPGLNQPQHF; d_gene: .; v_gene: TRBV5-1; j_gene: TRBJ1-5; abundance: .
CDR3nt: TGTGCCAGCAGTGGCAGGAATGCCGACGAGCAGTACTTC; CDR3aa: CASSGRNADEQYF; d_gene: .; v_gene: TRBV27; j_gene: TRBJ2-7; abundance: few
CDR3nt: TGTGCCAGCAGTTTACCCGGGGGACAAGAGACCCAGTACTTC; CDR3aa: CASSLPGGQETQYF; d_gene: .; v_gene: TRBV28; j_gene: TRBJ2-5; abundance: .
CDR3nt: TGTGCCAGCAGCCATGACACCCGGCTAGCCAAAAACATTCAGTACTTC; CDR3aa: CASSHDTRLAKNIQYF; d_gene: .; v_gene: TRBV14; j_gene: TRBJ2-4; abundance: .
CDR3nt: TGTGCCAGCAGCCAGCCGGGACTAGCGGGAGGAAAGTTCTTC; CDR3aa: CASSQPGLAGGKFF; d_gene: TRBD2; v_gene: TRBV5-5; j_gene: TRBJ2-1; abundance: .
CDR3nt: TGTGCCAGCAGTTCCACAGGGAGTGGCCATGAAAAACTGTTTTTT; CDR3aa: CASSSTGSGHEKLFF; d_gene: .; v_gene: TRBV28; j_gene: TRBJ1-4; abundance: .
CDR3nt: TGCGCCAGCAGCCAAACATTGGGGGGAGAGATCGGTTCACCCCTCCACTTT; CDR3aa: CASSQTLGGEIGSPLHF; d_gene: .; v_gene: TRBV4-1; j_gene: TRBJ1-6; abundance: .
CDR3nt: TGCAGCGTTGATGGGACAGGAGGGAACACTGAAGCTTTCTTT; CDR3aa: CSVDGTGGNTEAFF; d_gene: TRBD1; v_gene: TRBV29-1; j_gene: TRBJ1-1; abundance: .
CDR3nt: TGTGCCAGCAGCCGACAGGGGGGAACTAATGAAAAACTGTTTTTT; CDR3aa: CASSRQGGTNEKLFF; d_gene: TRBD1; v_gene: TRBV3-1/TRBV3-2; j_gene: TRBJ1-4; abundance: .
CDR3nt: TGTGCCAGCAGCGGACTAGCGGGAGACACCGGGGAGCTGTTTTTT; CDR3aa: CASSGLAGDTGELFF; d_gene: TRBD2; v_gene: TRBV2; j_gene: TRBJ2-2; abundance: few
CDR3nt: TGCACCAGCAGCGGAAATCCCGGGACTAGCGCGGACAGAAGGGAGCAGTACTTC; CDR3aa: CTSSGNPGTSADRREQYF; d_gene: .; v_gene: TRBV1; j_gene: TRBJ2-7; abundance: few
CDR3nt: TGCGCCAGCAGGCGGGCCCTGTCAAGTGACACTGAAGCTTTCTTT; CDR3aa: CASRRALSSDTEAFF; d_gene: .; v_gene: TRBV5-1; j_gene: TRBJ1-1; abundance: .
CDR3nt: TGTGCCAGCAGTTTATGGATTACAGGGGCAAACCATCAGCCCCAGCATTTT; CDR3aa: CASSLWITGANHQPQHF; d_gene: TRBD1; v_gene: TRBV28; j_gene: TRBJ1-5; abundance: few
CDR3nt: TGCGCCAGCAGGGGGTCCAATGGACAGGGGGCTGAAGCTTTCTTT; CDR3aa: CASRGSNGQGAEAFF; d_gene: TRBD1; v_gene: TRBV5-1; j_gene: TRBJ1-1; abundance: .
CDR3nt: TGTGCCAGCTCGCCGGACGGGGATAGTGAAGCTTTCTTT; CDR3aa: CASSPDGDSEAFF; d_gene: .; v_gene: TRBV18; j_gene: TRBJ1-1; abundance: .
CDR3nt: TGTGCCAGCAGCTTTTCGACGGCAGGGGGCGGCGAGACCCAGTACTTC; CDR3aa: CASSFSTAGGGETQYF; d_gene: TRBD1; v_gene: TRBV11-2; j_gene: TRBJ2-5; abundance: .
CDR3nt: TGCGCCAGCAGCCTACTCCGGGACAGGGGCGCTCGGGAGACCCAGTACTTC; CDR3aa: CASSLLRDRGARETQYF; d_gene: TRBD1; v_gene: TRBV5-1; j_gene: TRBJ2-5; abundance: .
CDR3nt: TGTGCCAGCAGCCTAGGACTAGCGGGTAAAATCTACGAGCAGTACTTC; CDR3aa: CASSLGLAGKIYEQYF; d_gene: TRBD2; v_gene: TRBV5-4; j_gene: TRBJ2-7; abundance: .